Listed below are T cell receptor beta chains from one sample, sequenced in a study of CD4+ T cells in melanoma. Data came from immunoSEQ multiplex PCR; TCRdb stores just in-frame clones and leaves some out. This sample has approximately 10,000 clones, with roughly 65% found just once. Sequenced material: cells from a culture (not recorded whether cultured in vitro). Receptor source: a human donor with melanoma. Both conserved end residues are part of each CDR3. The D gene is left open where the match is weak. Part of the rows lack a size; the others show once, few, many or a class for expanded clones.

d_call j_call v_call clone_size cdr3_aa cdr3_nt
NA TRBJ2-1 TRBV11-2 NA CASSFLGGYEQFF TGTGCCAGCAGCTTCCTGGGGGGCTATGAGCAGTTCTTC
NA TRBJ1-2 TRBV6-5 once CASSVQQGANYGYTF TGTGCCAGCAGTGTACAACAGGGAGCTAACTATGGCTACACCTTC
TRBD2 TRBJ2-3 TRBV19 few CASSIWGGMADTQYF TGTGCCAGTAGTATTTGGGGGGGGATGGCAGATACGCAGTATTTT
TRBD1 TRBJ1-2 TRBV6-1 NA CASRFPGGNGYTF TGTGCCAGCAGGTTCCCAGGGGGTAATGGCTACACCTTC
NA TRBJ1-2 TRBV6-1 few CASSDPGVSGGYTF TGTGCCAGCAGTGATCCCGGGGTGTCGGGCGGCTACACCTTC
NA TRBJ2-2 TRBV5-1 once CASSLVAGKTGELFF TGCGCCAGCAGCTTGGTGGCAGGCAAAACCGGGGAGCTGTTTTTT
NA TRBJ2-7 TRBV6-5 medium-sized CASSGTLDSEQYF TGTGCCAGCAGTGGGACCCTTGATAGTGAGCAGTACTTC
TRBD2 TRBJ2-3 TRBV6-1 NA CASRLLAVSTDTQYF TGTGCCAGCAGATTACTAGCGGTCAGCACAGATACGCAGTATTTT
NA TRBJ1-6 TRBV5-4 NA CASSSDNRAYNSPLHF TGTGCCAGCAGCAGCGACAACAGGGCATATAATTCACCCCTCCACTTT
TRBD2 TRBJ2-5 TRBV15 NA CATSRPRTSGGKETQYF TGTGCCACCAGCAGACCAAGGACTAGCGGGGGGAAAGAGACCCAGTACTTC
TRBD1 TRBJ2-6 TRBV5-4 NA CASSFGGRGISGANVLTF TGTGCCAGCAGCTTCGGAGGCAGGGGGATCTCTGGGGCCAACGTCCTGACTTTC
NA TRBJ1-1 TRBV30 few CAWLVFETEAFF TGTGCCTGGCTGGTATTTGAGACTGAAGCTTTCTTT
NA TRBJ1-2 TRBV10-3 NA CAISQQGLGYGYTF TGTGCCATCAGCCAACAGGGTCTTGGATATGGCTACACCTTC
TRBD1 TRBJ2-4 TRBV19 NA CASIGTGFDKNIQYF TGTGCCAGTATTGGGACAGGGTTTGACAAAAACATTCAGTACTTC
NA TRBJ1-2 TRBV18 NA CASSPPTGRSVYGYTF TGTGCCAGCTCACCACCCACAGGGAGGTCGGTCTATGGCTACACCTTC
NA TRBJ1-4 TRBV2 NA CASRAGGGKNEKLFF TGTGCCAGCAGGGCAGGCGGGGGTAAGAATGAAAAACTGTTTTTT
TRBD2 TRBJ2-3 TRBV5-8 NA CASSLGRGVTSGTDTQYF TGTGCCAGCAGCTTGGGTCGGGGGGTAACGTCTGGCACAGATACGCAGTATTTT
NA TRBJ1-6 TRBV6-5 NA CASSERGYNSPLHF TGTGCCAGCAGTGAGAGGGGCTATAATTCACCCCTCCACTTT
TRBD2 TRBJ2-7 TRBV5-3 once CARSLVFSGDSYEQYF TGTGCCAGAAGCTTGGTTTTCAGCGGGGACTCCTACGAGCAGTACTTC
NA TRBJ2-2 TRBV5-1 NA CASSLYGQNTGELFF TGCGCCAGCAGCTTGTATGGTCAGAACACCGGGGAGCTGTTTTTT
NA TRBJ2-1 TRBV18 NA CASSPYREISYNEQFF TGTGCCAGCTCACCGTACAGGGAAATCTCCTACAATGAGCAGTTCTTC
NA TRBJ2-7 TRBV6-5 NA CASSVDRLEQYF TGTGCCAGCAGTGTCGACAGACTCGAGCAGTACTTC
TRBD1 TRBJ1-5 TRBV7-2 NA CASSTLWTGQPQHF TGTGCCAGCAGCACCCTGTGGACAGGGCAGCCCCAGCATTTT
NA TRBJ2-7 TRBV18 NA CASSTTITGTYEQYF TGTGCCAGCTCAACGACTATAACAGGAACCTACGAGCAGTACTTC
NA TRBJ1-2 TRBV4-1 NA CASSQAGPGGYGYTF TGCGCCAGCAGCCAAGCCGGGCCGGGGGGGTATGGCTACACCTTC
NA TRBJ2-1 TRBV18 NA CASSPSLGGAHNEQFF TGTGCCAGCTCACCATCCCTGGGAGGCGCCCACAATGAGCAGTTCTTC
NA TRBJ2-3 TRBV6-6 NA CASGSHSIGSTDTQYF TGTGCCAGCGGGTCCCACAGTATTGGGTCGACAGATACGCAGTATTTT
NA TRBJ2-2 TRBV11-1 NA CASSLSEGANTGELFF TGTGCCAGCAGCTTATCAGAGGGGGCGAACACCGGGGAGCTGTTTTTT
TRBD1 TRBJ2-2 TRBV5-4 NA CASSSGTDNTGELFF TGTGCCAGCAGCTCCGGGACAGATAACACCGGGGAGCTGTTTTTT
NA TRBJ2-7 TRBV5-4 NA CASSPSWVRASYEQYF TGTGCCAGCAGCCCCTCCTGGGTCAGGGCGTCCTACGAGCAGTACTTC
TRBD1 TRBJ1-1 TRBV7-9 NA CASSSTGLNTEAFF TGTGCCAGCAGTTCGACAGGGTTGAACACTGAAGCTTTCTTT
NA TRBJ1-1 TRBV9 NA CASTRGLSGQEAFF TGTGCCAGCACCCGTGGCTTATCGGGGCAAGAAGCTTTCTTT
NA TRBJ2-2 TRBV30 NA CACTQAGNTGELFF TGTGCCTGCACTCAAGCGGGGAACACCGGGGAGCTGTTTTTT
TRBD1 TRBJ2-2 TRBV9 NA CASSLDRGLTGELFF TGTGCCAGCAGCCTCGACAGGGGGCTCACCGGGGAGCTGTTTTTT
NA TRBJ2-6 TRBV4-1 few CASSQDEGHRNVLTF TGCGCCAGCAGCCAAGATGAGGGGCACCGCAACGTCCTGACTTTC
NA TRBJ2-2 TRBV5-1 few CASSLESVTGELFF TGCGCCAGCAGCTTGGAGTCCGTCACCGGGGAGCTGTTTTTT
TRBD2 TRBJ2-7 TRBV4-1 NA CASSQDLASGRYEQYF TGCGCCAGCAGCCAAGATCTTGCTAGCGGGAGGTACGAGCAGTACTTC
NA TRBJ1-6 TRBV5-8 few CASSRDRLYSPLHF TGTGCCAGCAGCCGCGACAGGTTATATTCACCCCTCCACTTT
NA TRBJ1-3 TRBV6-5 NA CASSYKPRSGNTIYF TGTGCCAGCAGTTATAAGCCACGCTCTGGAAACACCATATATTTT
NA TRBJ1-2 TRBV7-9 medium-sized CASSLETGNYGYTF TGTGCCAGCAGCTTAGAAACAGGCAACTATGGCTACACCTTC
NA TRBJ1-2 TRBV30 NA CAWSVPGLVGYTF TGTGCCTGGAGTGTACCCGGGTTAGTGGGCTACACCTTC
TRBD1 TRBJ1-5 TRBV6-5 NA CASSSDRGNQPQHF TGTGCCAGCAGCTCGGACAGGGGGAATCAGCCCCAGCATTTT
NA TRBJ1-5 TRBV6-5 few CASSPDTPNQPQHF TGTGCCAGCAGCCCAGACACCCCAAATCAGCCCCAGCATTTT
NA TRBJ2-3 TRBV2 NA CASSERQGSLTDTQYF TGTGCCAGCAGTGAAAGGCAGGGTAGCTTAACAGATACGCAGTATTTT
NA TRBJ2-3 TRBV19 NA CAARPGGTDTQYF TGTGCCGCCCGGCCAGGGGGCACAGATACGCAGTATTTT
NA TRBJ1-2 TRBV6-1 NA CASSQLEGNYGYTF TGTGCCAGCAGCCAGTTAGAAGGCAACTATGGCTACACCTTC
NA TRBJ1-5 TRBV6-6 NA CASSIQVLREQPQHF TGTGCCAGCAGCATACAGGTTTTGAGGGAACAGCCCCAGCATTTT
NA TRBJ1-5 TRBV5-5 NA CASSPAWGANQPQHF TGTGCCAGCAGCCCAGCTTGGGGGGCGAATCAGCCCCAGCATTTT
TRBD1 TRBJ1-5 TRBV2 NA CASSPTGNNQPQHF TGTGCCAGCAGTCCGACAGGGAACAATCAGCCCCAGCATTTT
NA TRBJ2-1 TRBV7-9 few CASSPMRREQFF TGTGCCAGCAGCCCTATGCGGCGTGAGCAGTTCTTC
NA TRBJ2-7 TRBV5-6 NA CASSRRGYSSYEQYF TGTGCCAGCAGCCGCCGGGGATACAGCTCCTACGAGCAGTACTTC
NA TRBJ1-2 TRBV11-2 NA CASSPGHSGGYTF TGTGCCAGCAGCCCCGGACATTCGGGTGGCTACACCTTC
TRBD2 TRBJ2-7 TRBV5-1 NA CASSLGGGSYEQYF TGCGCCAGCAGCTTGGGGGGGGGATCCTACGAGCAGTACTTC
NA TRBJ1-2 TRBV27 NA CASSLDPRGRWYGYTF TGTGCCAGCAGTTTAGACCCACGGGGTAGGTGGTATGGCTACACCTTC
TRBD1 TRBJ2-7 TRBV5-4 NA CASSFNRDRGIQYF TGTGCCAGCAGTTTTAACCGGGACAGGGGTATTCAGTACTTC